This T cell receptor beta chain is from a study of T cell repertoires in cytomegalovirus infection (dated by TCRdb to the late 2010s). Broadly, across the study: Donor HLA type was relevant to the analysis, because carriage of CMV infection together with the matching HLA type was indicated by public TCR beta signatures. What the work shows at the level of the full study, not this receptor alone: The ex vivo response was dominated by HLA-C-restricted CMV-specific TCR beta clonotypes, and the single most frequent clonotype in two of eight donors was supplied by these HLA-C-restricted clonotypes. In both this cohort and an independent roughly 400-donor cohort, the cumulative frequency of public TCR beta family members distinguished carriers of CMV infection plus the relevant HLA type.

Concerning this clonotype itself: Its antigen is still unknown. Qualities for individual bases were not recorded, and no much larger clone is one base off.

The V end loses 5 bases and the J end loses 0 bases, and a stretch of 16 bases separates them. From the cysteine up to the phenylalanine, the CDR3 has a length of 16 residues. Only the CDR3 DNA is retained, 48 bases long and in frame from the first base. CDR1 and CDR2, per the germline V gene (reference sequence), are LNHDA and SQIVND. Sequencing instrument: Illumina HiSeq 1500. Starting from the raw public reads, TCRdb applied fastp trimming at Q25, assembled clones with MiXCR and retained in-frame beta chains. Every CDR3 protein is listed once, alongside the most common genes and DNA of its rows. This sample has about 460,000 distinct CDR3 sequences in its table, and roughly 12% of those were observed once. The top ten constitute around 9.6% of the sample.

Sequenced input: PBMCs. The rearranged chain carries TRBV19 and TRBJ1-2, with the D gene call left open. The TCR was taken from a human donor in good health (CMV status not recorded). Some clones in this sample may be carry-over from other donors' samples. At the DNA level, the sequence is TGTGCCAGTAGTGCGTGGGAGCCCGCTTCTAACTATGGCTACACCTTC. This is translated as CASSAWEPASNYGYTF.